These 13 T cell receptor beta chains came from one sample sequenced in a study of blood T cell repertoires in COVID-19. The protocol was immunoSEQ multiplex PCR, while the TCRdb copy is restricted to in-frame clones and leaves out a portion. The table shows around 250,000 clones, with approximately 88% occurring only once. Sequenced input: peripheral blood. These receptors were obtained from a human donor in a cohort sampled during active COVID-19.

This clone came up once. Written as DNA, the CDR3 is TGTGCCAGCAGCTTAGAACGCCAGAGGAGCACAGATACGCAGTATTTT. It encodes CASSLERQRSTDTQYF. This chain connects TRBV7-2 to TRBJ2-3; D ambiguous. Trimming left V 1 base short and J 0 bases short, with 11 bases between. Germline lookup yields CDR1 SGHTA and CDR2 FQGNSA. CDR3 length: 16 amino acids.

The chain joins TRBV28 to TRBJ1-2; D unresolved. The CDR3 is 12 amino acids. Per the germline V gene, CDR1 is MDHEN and CDR2 is SYDVKM. With 3 bases removed from V and 8 bases from J, the gap between germline ends came to 10 bases. The CDR3 DNA reads as TGTGCCAGCAGTTTGGGAGAGTTCGGCTACACCTTC. Translated: CASSLGEFGYTF.

The V call is TRBV5-6, the J call TRBJ2-3; 8 nucleotides line up with TRBD1. J gave up 4 bases and V 4 bases, and 11 bases lay outside the gene matches. Germline V gene data show CDR1 as SGHDT and CDR2 as YYEEEE. The CDR3 has 16 residues. CDR3 in DNA: TGTGCCAGCAGCCGCCGGACAGGGTGGGCCCCAGATACGCAGTATTTT. Amino acid sequence: CASSRRTGWAPDTQYF.

The chain has TRBV30 and TRBJ2-7; D remains unclear. The CDR3 consists of 14 residues. The ends were cut back, 0 bases at V and 1 base at J, with 10 bases in the middle. Per germline, CDR1 GTSNPN and CDR2 SVGIG (reference sequence). CDR3 bases: TGTGCCTGGAGTGTTGGAGCGAGGTCCTACGAGCAGTACTTC. It translates to CAWSVGARSYEQYF. The entire variable domain, with the rest obtained from reference TRBV30 and TRBJ2-7, is as follows: SQTIHQWPATLVQPVGSPLSLECTVEGTSNPNLYWYRQAAGRGLQLLFYSVGIGQISSEVPQNLSASRPQDRQFILSSKKLLLSDSGFYLCAWSVGARSYEQYFGPGTRLTVT.

The rearrangement links TRBV5-6 to TRBJ2-7, with 9 bases that match TRBD2. Germline V gene data show CDR1 as SGHDT and CDR2 as YYEEEE. This CDR3 contains 13 residues. J lost 3 bases, V lost 7 bases, and 5 bases had no gene match. This CDR3 is CASAAGGLYEQYF. DNA of the CDR3: TGTGCCAGCGCGGCGGGGGGGCTCTACGAGCAGTACTTC.

The genes are TRBV6-2 or TRBV6-3 and TRBJ2-6; D unclear. V was cut by 5 bases and J by 0 bases, with 17 bases left in between. The germline V gene encodes CDR1 MNHEY and CDR2 SVGEGT. This CDR3 region has 18 residues. In DNA, the CDR3 is TGTGCCAGCAGTCGGTCCCCAGGATCGTACTCTGGGGCCAACGTCCTGACTTTC. This encodes CASSRSPGSYSGANVLTF.

This rearrangement joins TRBV7-9 to TRBJ1-1; no reliable D call. Trimming cost V 1 base and J 2 bases, with 5 bases left between them. Germline assignment: CDR1 SEHNR and CDR2 FQNEAQ (reference sequence). The CDR3 contains 13 residues. DNA for the CDR3: TGTGCCAGCAGCTTAGAAGCCAACACTGAAGCTTTCTTT. Translation: CASSLEANTEAFF.

On this clone itself: This sample also contains other DNA sequences that code for the same CDR3. The chain uses TRBV7-2 and TRBJ2-7, with TRBD1 identical over 9 bases. Germline V CDR1 and CDR2: SGHTA, FQGNSA. V shed 3 bases, J shed 1 base, and the junction held 4 bases outside the gene matches. This CDR3 contains 15 residues. This chain's CDR3 is CASSLGDRASYEQYF. In DNA form, the CDR3 reads TGTGCCAGCAGCTTGGGGGACAGGGCATCCTACGAGCAGTACTTC.

This clone was picked up one time. The V call is TRBV20-1, the J call TRBJ2-7, with 9 bases lining up with TRBD2. The CDR3 totals 14 residues. V trimming: 3 bases; J trimming: 2 bases; junction bases outside the gene matches: 5. The germline V gene has CDR1 DFQATT and CDR2 SNEGSKA (reference sequence). CDR3 nucleotide sequence: TGCAGTGCTAGTACGGCGGGAGGGACCTACGAGCAGTACTTC. Amino acids: CSASTAGGTYEQYF.

The chain links TRBV12-3 or TRBV12-4 to TRBJ2-7; 7 bases line up with TRBD1. The CDR3 contains 12 residues. V was clipped by 4 bases and J by 6 bases; unmatched bases: 3. CDR3 in amino acids: CASSSPGGEQYF. The CDR3 bases are TGTGCCAGCAGTTCCCCAGGGGGCGAGCAGTACTTC.

V gene TRBV5-1 combines with J gene TRBJ1-1; 8 nucleotides line up with TRBD1. The CDR3 has 15 amino acids. The V and J ends lost 3 bases and 7 bases, in that order; junction bases with no gene match: 11. Germline V gives CDR1 SGHRS, CDR2 YFSETQ. This chain's CDR3 is CASSWAGTGKNEAFF. In nucleotides, the CDR3 is TGCGCCAGCAGCTGGGCCGGGACAGGAAAGAATGAAGCTTTCTTT.

V gene TRBV27 combines with J gene TRBJ2-1, with 7 positions matching TRBD1. Germline-derived CDR1 and CDR2 are MNHEY and SMNVEV (reference sequence). Trimming cost V 6 bases and J 8 bases; bases outside gene matches: 16. The length of the CDR3 is 16 residues. CDR3 residues: CASSLRQGIWKDEQFF. The CDR3 coding sequence is TGTGCCAGCAGCTTACGACAGGGAATATGGAAGGATGAGCAGTTCTTC.

J is TRBJ2-2 and V is TRBV7-2; no reliable D call. In germline, CDR1 is SGHTA, CDR2 FQGNSA. V lost 4 bases to trimming and J lost 0 bases, with 6 bases between them. CDR3 length: 14 amino acids. CDR3 sequence: CASSSLSNTGELFF. The CDR3 coding sequence is TGTGCCAGCAGCTCACTTTCGAACACCGGGGAGCTGTTTTTT.